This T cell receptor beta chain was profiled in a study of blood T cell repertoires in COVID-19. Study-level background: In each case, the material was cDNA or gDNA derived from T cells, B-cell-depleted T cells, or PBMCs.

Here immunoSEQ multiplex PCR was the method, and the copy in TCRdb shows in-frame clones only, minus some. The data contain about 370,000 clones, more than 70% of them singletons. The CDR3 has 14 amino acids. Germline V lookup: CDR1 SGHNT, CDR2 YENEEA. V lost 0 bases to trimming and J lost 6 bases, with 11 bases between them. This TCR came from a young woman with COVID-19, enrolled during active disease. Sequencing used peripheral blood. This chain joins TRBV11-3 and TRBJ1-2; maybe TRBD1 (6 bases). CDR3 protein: CASSLESRGHGYTF. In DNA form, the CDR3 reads TGTGCCAGCAGCTTAGAGAGCAGGGGCCATGGCTACACCTTC.